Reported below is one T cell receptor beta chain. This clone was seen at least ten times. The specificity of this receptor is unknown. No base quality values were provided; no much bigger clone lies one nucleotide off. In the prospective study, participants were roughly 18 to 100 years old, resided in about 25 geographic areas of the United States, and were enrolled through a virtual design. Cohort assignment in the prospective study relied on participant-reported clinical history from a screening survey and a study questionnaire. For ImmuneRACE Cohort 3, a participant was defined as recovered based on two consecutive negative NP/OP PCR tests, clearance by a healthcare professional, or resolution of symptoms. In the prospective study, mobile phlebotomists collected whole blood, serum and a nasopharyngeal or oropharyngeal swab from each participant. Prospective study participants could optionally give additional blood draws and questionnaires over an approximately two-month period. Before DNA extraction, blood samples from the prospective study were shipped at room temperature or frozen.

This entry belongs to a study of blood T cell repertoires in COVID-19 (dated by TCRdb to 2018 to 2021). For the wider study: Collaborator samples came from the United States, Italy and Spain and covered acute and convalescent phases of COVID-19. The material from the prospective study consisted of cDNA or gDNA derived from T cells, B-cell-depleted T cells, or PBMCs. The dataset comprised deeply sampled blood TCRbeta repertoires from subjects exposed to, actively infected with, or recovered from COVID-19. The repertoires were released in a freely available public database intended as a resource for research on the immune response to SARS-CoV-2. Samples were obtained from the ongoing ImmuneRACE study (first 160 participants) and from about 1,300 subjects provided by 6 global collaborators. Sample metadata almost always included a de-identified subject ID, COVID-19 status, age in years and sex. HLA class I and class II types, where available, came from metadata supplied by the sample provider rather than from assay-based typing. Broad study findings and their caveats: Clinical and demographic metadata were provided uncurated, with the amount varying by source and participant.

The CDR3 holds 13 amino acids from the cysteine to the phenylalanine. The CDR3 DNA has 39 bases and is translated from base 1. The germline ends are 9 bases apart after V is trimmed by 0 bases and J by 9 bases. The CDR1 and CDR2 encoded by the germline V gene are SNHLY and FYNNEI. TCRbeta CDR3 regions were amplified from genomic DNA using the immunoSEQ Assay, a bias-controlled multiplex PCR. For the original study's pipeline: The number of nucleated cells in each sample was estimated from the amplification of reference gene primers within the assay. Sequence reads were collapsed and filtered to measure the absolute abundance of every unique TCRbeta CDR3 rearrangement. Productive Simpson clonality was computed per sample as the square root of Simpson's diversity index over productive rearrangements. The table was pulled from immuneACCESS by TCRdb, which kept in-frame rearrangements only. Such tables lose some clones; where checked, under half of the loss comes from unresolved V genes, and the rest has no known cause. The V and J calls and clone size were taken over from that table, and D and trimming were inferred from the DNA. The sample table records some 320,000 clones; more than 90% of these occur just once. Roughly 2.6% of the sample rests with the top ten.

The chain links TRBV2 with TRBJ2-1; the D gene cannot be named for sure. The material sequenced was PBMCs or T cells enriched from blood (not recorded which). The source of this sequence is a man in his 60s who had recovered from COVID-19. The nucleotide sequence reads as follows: TGTGCCAGCAGTGAAGCTCTAGGTCGTGAGCAGTTCTTC. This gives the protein CASSEALGREQFF. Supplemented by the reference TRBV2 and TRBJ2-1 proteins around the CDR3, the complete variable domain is EPEVTQTPSHQVTQMGQEVILRCVPISNHLYFYWYRQILGQKVEFLVSFYNNEISEKSEIFDDQFSVERPDGSNFTLKIRSTKLEDSAMYFCASSEALGREQFFGPGTRLTVL.